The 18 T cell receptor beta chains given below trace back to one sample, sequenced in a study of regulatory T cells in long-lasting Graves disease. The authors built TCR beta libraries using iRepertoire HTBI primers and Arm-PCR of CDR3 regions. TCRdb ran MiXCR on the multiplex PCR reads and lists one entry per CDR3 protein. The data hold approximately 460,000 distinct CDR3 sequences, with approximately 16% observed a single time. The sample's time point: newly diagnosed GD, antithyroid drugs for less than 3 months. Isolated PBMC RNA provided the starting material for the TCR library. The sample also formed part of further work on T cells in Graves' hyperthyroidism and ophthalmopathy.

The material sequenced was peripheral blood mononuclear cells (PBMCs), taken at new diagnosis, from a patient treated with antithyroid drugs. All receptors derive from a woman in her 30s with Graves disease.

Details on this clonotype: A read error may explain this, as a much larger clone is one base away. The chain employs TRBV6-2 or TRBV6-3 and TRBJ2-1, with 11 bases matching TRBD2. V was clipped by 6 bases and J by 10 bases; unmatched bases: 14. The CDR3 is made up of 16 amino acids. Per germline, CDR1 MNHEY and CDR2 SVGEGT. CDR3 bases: TGTGCCAGCAGACATGGGACTAGCGGTAAGACCTACGAGCAGTTCTTC. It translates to CASRHGTSGKTYEQFF.

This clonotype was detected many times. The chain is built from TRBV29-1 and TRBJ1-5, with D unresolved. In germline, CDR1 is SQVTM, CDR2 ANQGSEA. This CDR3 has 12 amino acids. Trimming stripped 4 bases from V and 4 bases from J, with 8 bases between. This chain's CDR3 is CSVVVGNQPQHF. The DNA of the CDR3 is TGCAGCGTTGTCGTAGGGAATCAGCCCCAGCATTTT. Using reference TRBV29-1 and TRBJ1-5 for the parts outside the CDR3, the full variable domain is SAVISQKPSRDICQRGTSLTIQCQVDSQVTMMFWYRQQPGQSLTLIATANQGSEATYESGFVIDKFPISRPNLTFSTLTVSNMSPEDSSIYLCSVVVGNQPQHFGDGTRLSIL.

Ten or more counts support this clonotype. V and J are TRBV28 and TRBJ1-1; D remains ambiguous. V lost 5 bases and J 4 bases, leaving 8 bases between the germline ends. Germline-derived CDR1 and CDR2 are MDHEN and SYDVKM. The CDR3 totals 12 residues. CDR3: CASSPLSTEAFF. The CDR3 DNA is TGTGCCAGCAGTCCCCTAAGCACTGAAGCTTTCTTT. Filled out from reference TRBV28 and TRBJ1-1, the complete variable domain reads DVKVTQSSRYLVKRTGEKVFLECVQDMDHENMFWYRQDPGLGLRLIYFSYDVKMKEKGDIPEGYSVSREKKERFSLILESASTNQTSMYLCASSPLSTEAFFGQGTRLTVV.

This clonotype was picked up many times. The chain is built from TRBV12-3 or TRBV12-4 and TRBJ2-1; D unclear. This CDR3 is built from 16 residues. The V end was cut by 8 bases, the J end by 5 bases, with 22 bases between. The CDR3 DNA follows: TGTGCCAGCTCCTTAGGCATCAGTCCGGGCCACAATGAGCAGTTCTTC. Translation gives CASSLGISPGHNEQFF.

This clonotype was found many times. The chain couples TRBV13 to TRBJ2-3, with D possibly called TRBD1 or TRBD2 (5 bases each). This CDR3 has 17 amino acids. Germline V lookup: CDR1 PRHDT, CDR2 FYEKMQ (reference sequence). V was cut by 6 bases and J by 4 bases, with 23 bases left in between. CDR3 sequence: CASRPRPGPLVSDTQYF. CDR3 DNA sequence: TGTGCCAGCAGACCCCGCCCGGGACCCCTAGTCTCAGATACGCAGTATTTT.

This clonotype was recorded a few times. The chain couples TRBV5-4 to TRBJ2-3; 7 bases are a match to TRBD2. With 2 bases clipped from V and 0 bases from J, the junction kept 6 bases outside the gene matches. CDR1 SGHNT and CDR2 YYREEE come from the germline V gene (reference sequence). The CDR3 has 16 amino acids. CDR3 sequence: CASSFRAGASTDTQYF. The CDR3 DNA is TGTGCCAGCAGCTTTAGGGCGGGAGCTAGCACAGATACGCAGTATTTT.

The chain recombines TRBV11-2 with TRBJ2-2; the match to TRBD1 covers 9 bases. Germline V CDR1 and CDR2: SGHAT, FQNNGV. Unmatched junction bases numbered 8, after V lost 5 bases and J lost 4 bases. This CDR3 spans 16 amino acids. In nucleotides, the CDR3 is TGTGCCAGCAGCCCTCGGACAGGGGCCCTCACCGGGGAGCTGTTTTTT. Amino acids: CASSPRTGALTGELFF.

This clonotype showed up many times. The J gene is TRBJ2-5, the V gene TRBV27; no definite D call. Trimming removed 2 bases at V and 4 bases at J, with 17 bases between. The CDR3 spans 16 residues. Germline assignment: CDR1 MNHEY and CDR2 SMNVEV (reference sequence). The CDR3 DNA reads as TGTGCCAGCAGTTTAAGAGGCAGCCTCAAGGCAGAGACCCAGTACTTC. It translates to CASSLRGSLKAETQYF.

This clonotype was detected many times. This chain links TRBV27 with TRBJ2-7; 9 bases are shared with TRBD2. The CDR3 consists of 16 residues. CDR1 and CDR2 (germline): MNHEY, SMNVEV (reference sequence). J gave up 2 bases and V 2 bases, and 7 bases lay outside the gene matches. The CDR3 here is CASSLRASGTTYEQYF. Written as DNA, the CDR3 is TGTGCCAGCAGTTTAAGGGCTAGCGGGACTACCTACGAGCAGTACTTC.

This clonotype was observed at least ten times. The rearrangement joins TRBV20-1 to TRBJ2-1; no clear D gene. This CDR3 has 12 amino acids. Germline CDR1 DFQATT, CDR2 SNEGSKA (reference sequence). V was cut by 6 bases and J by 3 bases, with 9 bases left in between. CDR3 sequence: CSALTDYNEQFF. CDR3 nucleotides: TGCAGTGCCCTTACCGACTACAATGAGCAGTTCTTC.

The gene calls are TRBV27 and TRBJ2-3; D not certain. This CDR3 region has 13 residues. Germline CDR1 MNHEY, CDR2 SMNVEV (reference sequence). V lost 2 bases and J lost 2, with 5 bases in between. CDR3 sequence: CASSLRTTDTQYF. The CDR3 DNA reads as TGTGCCAGCAGTTTACGGACCACAGATACGCAGTATTTT.

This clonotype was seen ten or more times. CDR3 loop: CASRGGLAGDVKNIQYF. CDR3 nucleotides: TGTGCCAGCAGGGGAGGACTAGCGGGAGACGTCAAAAACATTCAGTACTTC. J is TRBJ2-4 and V is TRBV6-2 or TRBV6-3; 13 bases map to TRBD2. The CDR3 extends over 17 amino acids. Germline V gene data show CDR1 as MNHEY and CDR2 as SVGEGT. Trimming removed 6 bases from V and 3 bases from J; junction bases left unmatched: 8.

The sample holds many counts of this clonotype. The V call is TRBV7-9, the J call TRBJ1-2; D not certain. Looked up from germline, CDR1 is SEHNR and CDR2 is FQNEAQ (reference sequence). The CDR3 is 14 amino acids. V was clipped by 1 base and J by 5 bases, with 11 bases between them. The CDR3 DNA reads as TGTGCCAGCAGCTTAGAAGCGCCAGCTTATGGCTACACCTTC. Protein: CASSLEAPAYGYTF.

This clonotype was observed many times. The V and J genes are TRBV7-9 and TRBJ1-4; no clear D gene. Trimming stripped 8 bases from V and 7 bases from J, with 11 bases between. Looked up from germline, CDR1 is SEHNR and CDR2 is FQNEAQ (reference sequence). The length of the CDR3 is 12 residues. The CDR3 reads CASSGLGEKLFF. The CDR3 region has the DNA TGTGCCAGCTCTGGGCTGGGTGAAAAACTGTTTTTT.

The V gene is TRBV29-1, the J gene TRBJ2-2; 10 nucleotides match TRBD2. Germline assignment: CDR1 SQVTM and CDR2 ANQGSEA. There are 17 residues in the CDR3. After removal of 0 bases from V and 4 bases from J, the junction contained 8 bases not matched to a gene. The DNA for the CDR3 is TGCAGCGTTGAAGATCCGGCTAGCGGGAGTGGCACCGGGGAGCTGTTTTTT. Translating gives CSVEDPASGSGTGELFF.

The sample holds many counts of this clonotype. CDR3 bases: TGCAGTGTCAAAGCGCCCTGGGCCTACAATGAGCAGTTCTTC. It codes for CSVKAPWAYNEQFF. The genes are TRBV20-1 and TRBJ2-1; no clear D. The germline CDR1 and CDR2 sequences are DFQATT and SNEGSKA (reference sequence). V gave up 7 bases and J gave up 2 bases, with 15 bases separating them. The CDR3 runs to 14 residues.

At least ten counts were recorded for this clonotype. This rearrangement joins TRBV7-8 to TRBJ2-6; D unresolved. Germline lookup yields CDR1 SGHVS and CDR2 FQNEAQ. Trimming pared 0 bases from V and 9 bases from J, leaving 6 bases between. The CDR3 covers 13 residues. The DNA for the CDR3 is TGTGCCAGCAGCTTAGCAGCAAACAACGTCCTGACTTTC. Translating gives CASSLAANNVLTF.

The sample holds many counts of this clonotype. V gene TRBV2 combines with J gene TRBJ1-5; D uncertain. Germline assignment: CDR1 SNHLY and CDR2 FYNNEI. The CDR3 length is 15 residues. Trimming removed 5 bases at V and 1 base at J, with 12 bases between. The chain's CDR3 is CASSPPNLSNQPQHF. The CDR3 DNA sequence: TGTGCCAGCAGTCCCCCGAACCTAAGCAATCAGCCCCAGCATTTT.